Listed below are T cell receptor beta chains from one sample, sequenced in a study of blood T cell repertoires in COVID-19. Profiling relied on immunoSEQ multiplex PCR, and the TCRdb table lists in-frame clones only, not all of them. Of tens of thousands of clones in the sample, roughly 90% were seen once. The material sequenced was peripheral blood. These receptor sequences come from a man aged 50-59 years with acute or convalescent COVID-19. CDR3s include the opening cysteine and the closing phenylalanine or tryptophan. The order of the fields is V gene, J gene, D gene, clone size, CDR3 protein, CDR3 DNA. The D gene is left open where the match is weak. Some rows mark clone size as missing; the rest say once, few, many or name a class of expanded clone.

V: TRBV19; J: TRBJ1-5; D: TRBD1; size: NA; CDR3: CASRPGTENQPQHF; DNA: TGTGCCAGTAGACCCGGGACAGAGAATCAGCCCCAGCATTTT
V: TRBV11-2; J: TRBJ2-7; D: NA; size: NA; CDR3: CASSFEYEQYF; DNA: TGTGCCAGCAGCTTCGAGTACGAGCAGTACTTC
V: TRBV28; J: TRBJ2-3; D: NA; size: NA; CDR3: CASTLSETQYF; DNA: TGTGCCAGCACCTTGAGCGAAACGCAGTATTTT
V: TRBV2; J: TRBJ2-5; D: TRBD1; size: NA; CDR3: CASSEQGAETQYF; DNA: TGTGCCAGCAGTGAACAGGGGGCCGAGACCCAGTACTTC
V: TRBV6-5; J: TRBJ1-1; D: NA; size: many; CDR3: CASSPIQGTEAFF; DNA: TGTGCCAGCAGTCCCATTCAGGGGACTGAAGCTTTCTTT
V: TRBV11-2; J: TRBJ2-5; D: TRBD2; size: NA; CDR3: CASSYKRASGRETQYF; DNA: TGTGCCAGCAGCTATAAAAGGGCTAGCGGGAGAGAGACCCAGTACTTC
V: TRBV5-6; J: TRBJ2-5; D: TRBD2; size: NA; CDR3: CASSLFRAGGPGETQYF; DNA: TGTGCCAGCAGCTTGTTTCGAGCGGGAGGGCCGGGGGAGACCCAGTACTTC
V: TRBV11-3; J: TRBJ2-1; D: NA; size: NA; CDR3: CASSLRGQISSEQFF; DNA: TGTGCCAGCAGCTTACGCGGACAGATATCAAGTGAGCAGTTCTTC
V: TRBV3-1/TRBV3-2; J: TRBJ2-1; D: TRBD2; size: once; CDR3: CASSQFHPQPLAETYNEQFF; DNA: TGTGCCAGCAGCCAATTCCACCCTCAACCACTAGCGGAAACCTACAATGAGCAGTTCTTC
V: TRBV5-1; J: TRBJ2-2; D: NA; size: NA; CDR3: CASSGGTANTGELFF; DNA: TGCGCCAGCTCTGGGGGGACAGCTAACACCGGGGAGCTGTTTTTT
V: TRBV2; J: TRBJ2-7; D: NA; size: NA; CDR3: CASSEVGPQGEQYF; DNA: TGTGCCAGCAGTGAAGTTGGCCCCCAGGGAGAGCAGTACTTC
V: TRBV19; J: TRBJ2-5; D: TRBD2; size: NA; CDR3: CATSGLAGVKETQYF; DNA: TGTGCCACCTCGGGACTAGCGGGAGTTAAAGAGACCCAGTACTTC
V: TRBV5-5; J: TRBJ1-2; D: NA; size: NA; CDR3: CASSPGGIGYTF; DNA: TGTGCCAGCAGCCCGGGGGGGATCGGCTACACCTTC
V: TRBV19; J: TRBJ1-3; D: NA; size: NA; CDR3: CASTRQLGRNTIYF; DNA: TGTGCCAGTACCAGACAGTTGGGGCGAAACACCATATATTTT
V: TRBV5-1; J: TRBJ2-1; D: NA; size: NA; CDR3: CASSLEHVYNEQFF; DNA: TGCGCCAGCAGCTTGGAGCACGTCTACAATGAGCAGTTCTTC
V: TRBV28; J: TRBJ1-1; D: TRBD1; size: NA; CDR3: CASRGTGREAFF; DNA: TGTGCCAGCAGGGGGACAGGGAGAGAAGCTTTCTTT
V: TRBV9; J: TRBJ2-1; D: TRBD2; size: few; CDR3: CASSVGLAGGTSSYNEQFF; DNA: TGTGCCAGCAGCGTAGGACTAGCGGGAGGCACCAGCTCCTACAATGAGCAGTTCTTC
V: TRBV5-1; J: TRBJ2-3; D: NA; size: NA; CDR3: CASSFSGGTSTDTQYF; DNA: TGCGCCAGCAGCTTTAGCGGAGGTACTAGCACAGATACGCAGTATTTT
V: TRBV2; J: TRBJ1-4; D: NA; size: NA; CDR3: CASGLQGISSEKLFF; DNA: TGTGCCAGCGGTCTCCAGGGGATCTCTTCTGAAAAACTGTTTTTT
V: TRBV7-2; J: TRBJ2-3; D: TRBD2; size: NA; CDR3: CASSTYSGGGTDTQYF; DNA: TGTGCCAGCAGCACCTATAGCGGGGGGGGCACAGATACGCAGTATTTT
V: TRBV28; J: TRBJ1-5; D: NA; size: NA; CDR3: CASRQSNQPQHF; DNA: TGTGCCAGCAGGCAGAGCAATCAGCCCCAGCATTTT
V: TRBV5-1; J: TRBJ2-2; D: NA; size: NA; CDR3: CASSLETRTGELFF; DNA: TGCGCCAGCAGCTTGGAGACACGGACCGGGGAGCTGTTTTTT
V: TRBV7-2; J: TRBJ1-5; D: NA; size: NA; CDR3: CASSLGRGAQPQHF; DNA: TGTGCCAGCAGCTTGGGCAGGGGAGCTCAGCCCCAGCATTTT
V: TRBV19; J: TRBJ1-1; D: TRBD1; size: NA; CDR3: CASRVTGVGDTEAFF; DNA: TGTGCCAGTAGGGTGACAGGGGTTGGGGACACTGAAGCTTTCTTT
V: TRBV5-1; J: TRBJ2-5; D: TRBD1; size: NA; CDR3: CASSPSPGGGQETQYF; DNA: TGCGCCAGCAGCCCTAGCCCAGGGGGCGGACAAGAGACCCAGTACTTC
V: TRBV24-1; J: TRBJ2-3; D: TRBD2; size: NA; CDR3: CATSDPSGGRTDTQYF; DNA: TGTGCCACCAGTGACCCCAGCGGGGGGCGTACAGATACGCAGTATTTT
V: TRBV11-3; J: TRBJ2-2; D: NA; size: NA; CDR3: CASSPIRGEKAGELFF; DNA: TGTGCCAGCAGCCCCATCCGTGGGGAGAAGGCCGGGGAGCTGTTTTTT
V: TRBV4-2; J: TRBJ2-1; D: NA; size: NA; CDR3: CASSQGLVPSEQFF; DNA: TGTGCCAGCAGCCAAGGACTAGTTCCCTCAGAGCAGTTCTTC
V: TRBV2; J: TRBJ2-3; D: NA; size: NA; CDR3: CASSDRFTDTQYF; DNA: TGTGCCAGCAGTGACCGGTTCACAGATACGCAGTATTTT
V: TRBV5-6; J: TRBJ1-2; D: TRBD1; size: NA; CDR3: CASSPGTGLYGYTF; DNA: TGTGCCAGCAGTCCCGGGACAGGGCTTTATGGCTACACCTTC
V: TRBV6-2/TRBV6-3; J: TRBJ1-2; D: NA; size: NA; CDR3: CASSSFYRIYGYTF; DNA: TGTGCCAGCAGTTCATTCTACAGAATCTATGGCTACACCTTC
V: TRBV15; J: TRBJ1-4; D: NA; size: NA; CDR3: CATSRGEDLWEKLFF; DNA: TGTGCCACCAGCAGAGGGGAGGACCTCTGGGAAAAACTGTTTTTT
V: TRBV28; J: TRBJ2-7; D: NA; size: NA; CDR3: CASSTGQGVHEQYF; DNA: TGTGCCAGTTCCACGGGACAAGGGGTCCACGAGCAGTACTTC